Listed below are T cell receptor beta chains from one sample, sequenced in a study of blood T cell repertoires in COVID-19. Clones were read by immunoSEQ multiplex PCR, and TCRdb kept only the in-frame ones, dropping some. The sample lists 150,000 to 200,000 clones, 82% occurring once. Material for sequencing was PBMCs or T cells enriched from blood (not recorded which). These receptors were taken from a woman aged 60-75 years with acute COVID-19. Both conserved end residues are part of each CDR3. D genes are given only for firm matches. Clone size is given for some rows only: seen once, a few or many times, or a class if the clone is expanded.

CDR3 length | clone size | J gene | V gene | D gene | CDR3 DNA | CDR3 protein
18 | - | TRBJ1-3 | TRBV19 | - | TGTGCCAGTAGTATCCCCTTCGGGGTCAGAAGCTCTGGAAACACCATATATTTT | CASSIPFGVRSSGNTIYF
14 | - | TRBJ2-7 | TRBV5-1 | TRBD1 | TGCGCCAGCAGCTTCGGACAGGGACTTCCGGAGCAGTACTTC | CASSFGQGLPEQYF
15 | - | TRBJ1-1 | TRBV16 | - | TGTGCCAGCAGCCGACCAGGTCTTGCTGACACTGAAGCTTTCTTT | CASSRPGLADTEAFF
13 | - | TRBJ2-1 | TRBV14 | - | TGTGCCAGCAGCCCTATGACACTCAATGAGCAGTTCTTC | CASSPMTLNEQFF
13 | - | TRBJ2-2 | TRBV7-9 | TRBD2 | TGTGCCAGCAGCGGCAATAGCGGGAGTGCGCTGTTTTTT | CASSGNSGSALFF
14 | - | TRBJ1-1 | TRBV6-2/TRBV6-3 | - | TGTGCCAGCAGTTACTCGAAAGGGAGCACTGAAGCTTTCTTT | CASSYSKGSTEAFF
15 | - | TRBJ1-2 | TRBV9 | - | TGTGCCAGCAGCGACGCAGTCGGGGGGCTAATTGGCTACACCTTC | CASSDAVGGLIGYTF
16 | - | TRBJ2-3 | TRBV5-4 | TRBD2 | TGTGCCAGCAGCCTGGGGACTATAAGGGGAACAGATACGCAGTATTTT | CASSLGTIRGTDTQYF
14 | - | TRBJ2-1 | TRBV6-6 | - | TGTGCCAGCACCCACAGCGGTGCCAAGGCTGAGCAGTTCTTC | CASTHSGAKAEQFF
14 | few | TRBJ1-2 | TRBV24-1 | TRBD1 | TGTGCCACCAGTGGGGGACAGGGAAACTATGGCTACACCTTC | CATSGGQGNYGYTF
13 | once | TRBJ1-2 | TRBV5-1 | TRBD1 | TGCGCCAGCAGCCCGACAGGGGTTGACGGCTACACCTTC | CASSPTGVDGYTF
17 | - | TRBJ1-1 | TRBV7-2 | TRBD1 | TGTGCCAGCAGCTTTTCTAAAAGGACAGGGCCGAACACTGAAGCTTTCTTT | CASSFSKRTGPNTEAFF
16 | - | TRBJ2-1 | TRBV4-3 | - | TGCGCCAGCAGCCAAGATCTGACGGGAGCGGTCGATGAGCAGTTCTTC | CASSQDLTGAVDEQFF
14 | - | TRBJ1-1 | TRBV27 | TRBD1 | TGTGCCAGCAGCAGGGGGACAGTAAACACTGAAGCTTTCTTT | CASSRGTVNTEAFF
15 | - | TRBJ2-7 | TRBV27 | - | TGTGCCAGCAGTGCGAATCAGGGGAGCTACTACGAGCAGTACTTC | CASSANQGSYYEQYF
11 | - | TRBJ1-4 | TRBV20-1 | - | TGCGCCACGGCAACTAATGAAAAACTGTTTTTT | CATATNEKLFF
18 | - | TRBJ2-3 | TRBV24-1 | TRBD2 | TGTGCCACTAGAGGGACTAGCGGGGCCGCACCTCTCACAGATACGCAGTATTTT | CATRGTSGAAPLTDTQYF
15 | - | TRBJ2-1 | TRBV19 | TRBD2 | TGTGCCAGTAACCCCGGGGTAGCGGGGCCTAATGAGCAGTTCTTC | CASNPGVAGPNEQFF
13 | - | TRBJ1-2 | TRBV7-2 | - | TGTGCCAGCAGCTTAAGGGGAGGGCAAGGCTACACCTTC | CASSLRGGQGYTF
15 | few | TRBJ1-1 | TRBV19 | - | TGTGCCAGTAGAACTGGACGCCAGCGTGGGGAGGGAGCTTTCTTT | CASRTGRQRGEGAFF
13 | - | TRBJ1-3 | TRBV29-1 | - | TGCAGCGGCCTGCTTGGGGGCGGAAACACCATATATTTT | CSGLLGGGNTIYF
14 | - | TRBJ2-5 | TRBV5-1 | - | TGCGCCAGCAGCTTGGGTCCAGGCCAAGAGACCCAGTACTTC | CASSLGPGQETQYF
15 | - | TRBJ2-1 | TRBV7-2 | - | TGTGCCAGCAGCAGCCGGTACAGGGCTGACAATGAGCAGTTCTTC | CASSSRYRADNEQFF
14 | few | TRBJ1-2 | TRBV14 | - | TGTGCCAGCAGCCGGGCAGGGGCGTTCTATGGCTACACCTTC | CASSRAGAFYGYTF
18 | - | TRBJ2-3 | TRBV4-2 | TRBD2 | TGTGCCAGCAGCCAAGGGGTAGCGGGAGGCTCAGGGCCAGATACGCAGTATTTT | CASSQGVAGGSGPDTQYF
13 | few | TRBJ1-1 | TRBV29-1 | - | TGCAGCGCAACCGGACAGATGAACACTGAAGCTTTCTTT | CSATGQMNTEAFF
16 | - | TRBJ2-7 | TRBV7-9 | TRBD2 | TGTGCCAGCAGCTCCCTCGGGCGGGAGAACCCCCTGGAGCAGTACTTC | CASSSLGRENPLEQYF
12 | - | TRBJ1-1 | TRBV28 | - | TGTGCCAGCAGTTTTATGAACACTGAAGCTTTCTTT | CASSFMNTEAFF
12 | - | TRBJ2-3 | TRBV29-1 | - | TGCAGCGTTGAGGCGGGCACAGATACGCAGTATTTT | CSVEAGTDTQYF
16 | - | TRBJ1-5 | TRBV7-8 | - | TGTGCCAGCAGCTGGGGGGATTATCGGGGCAATCAGCCCCAGCATTTT | CASSWGDYRGNQPQHF
17 | few | TRBJ2-1 | TRBV4-2 | TRBD2 | TGTGCCAGCAGCCAAGACCGGACTAGCGGGAGGGTCGATGAGCAGTTCTTC | CASSQDRTSGRVDEQFF
14 | - | TRBJ1-1 | TRBV5-1 | TRBD1 | TGCGCCAGCAGTAAACAGGGGTTGAACACTGAAGCTTTCTTT | CASSKQGLNTEAFF
14 | few | TRBJ1-5 | TRBV29-1 | TRBD1 | TGCAGCGTTGCAGGGGGCATGAGCAATCAGCCCCAGCATTTT | CSVAGGMSNQPQHF
14 | - | TRBJ2-5 | TRBV2 | - | TGTGCCAGCAGCCTTACAGGGTTTTCGGAGACCCAGTACTTC | CASSLTGFSETQYF